The clone carrying this T cell receptor beta chain was observed at least ten times. Its specificity is not known. These data come from a study of T cells in Graves' hyperthyroidism and ophthalmopathy. The CDR3 has 15 residues. V gave up 5 bases and J gave up 6 bases, with 14 bases separating them. The germline V gene has CDR1 SGHTA and CDR2 FQGNSA. The study, taken as a whole, reports: Most expanded thyroid clonotypes above 0.001 also appeared in blood. A median about 6 months before onset, the model predicted ophthalmopathy.

RNA transcripts provided the source from which TCR beta CDR3 regions were amplified. TCR CDR3 regions were first amplified by RT-PCR with HTBI primers. TCRdb redid the calling of the multiplex PCR reads with MiXCR, one entry per CDR3 protein. The sample includes hundreds of thousands of distinct CDR3 sequences, about 45% of them seen just once. The rearrangement uses TRBV7-2 and TRBJ1-6, with D perhaps TRBD1 (6 bases). Sequenced input: peripheral blood or thyroid tissue (not recorded which). The clonotype originates from an adult man with Graves' disease, either hyperthyroidism or ophthalmopathy (not recorded which). CDR3 nucleotides: TGTGCCAGCAGCGCCACAGGGAGCGCTAATTCACCCCTCCACTTT. Translated: CASSATGSANSPLHF.